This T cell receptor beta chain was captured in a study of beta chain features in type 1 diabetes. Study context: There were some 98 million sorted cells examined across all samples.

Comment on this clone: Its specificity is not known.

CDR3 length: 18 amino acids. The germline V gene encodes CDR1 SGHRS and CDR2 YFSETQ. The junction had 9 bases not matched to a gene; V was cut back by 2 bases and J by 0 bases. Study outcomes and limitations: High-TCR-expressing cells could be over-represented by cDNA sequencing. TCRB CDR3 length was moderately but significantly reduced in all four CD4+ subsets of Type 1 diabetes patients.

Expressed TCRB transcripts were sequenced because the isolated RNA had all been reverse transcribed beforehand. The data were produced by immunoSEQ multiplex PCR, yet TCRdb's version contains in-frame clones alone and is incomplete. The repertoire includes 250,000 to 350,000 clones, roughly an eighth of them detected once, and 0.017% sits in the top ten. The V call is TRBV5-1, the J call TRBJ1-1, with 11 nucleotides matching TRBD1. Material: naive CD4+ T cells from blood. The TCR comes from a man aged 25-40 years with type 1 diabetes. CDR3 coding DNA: TGCGCCAGCAGCTTTGGACAGGGGGCAATTCGGATGAACACTGAAGCTTTCTTT. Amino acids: CASSFGQGAIRMNTEAFF. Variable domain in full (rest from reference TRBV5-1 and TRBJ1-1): KAGVTQTPRYLIKTRGQQVTLSCSPISGHRSVSWYQQTPGQGLQFLFEYFSETQRNKGNFPGRFSGRQFSNSRSEMNVSTLELGDSALYLCASSFGQGAIRMNTEAFFGQGTRLTVV.